The 25 T cell receptor beta chains below all came from one sample that was sequenced in a study of cytomegalovirus exposure and HLA in healthy donors. The PCR used 60 Vbeta and 13 Jbeta primers. The method was immunoSEQ multiplex PCR; TCRdb's version includes in-frame clones alone and lacks a portion of them. The profile shows about 190,000 clones, nearly 80% of them singletons. Material: PBMCs. These receptors originate from a woman younger than 45 in good health and CMV-seropositive.

The rearrangement joins TRBV27 to TRBJ2-3; D possibly corresponds to TRBD1 (5 bases). Trimming took 3 bases from V and 2 from J, leaving 15 bases between them. Per the germline V gene, CDR1 is MNHEY and CDR2 is SMNVEV (reference sequence). The CDR3 has 16 residues. The CDR3, as DNA: TGTGCCAGCAGTTTTACAAGGGGCGTTCCCACAGATACGCAGTATTTT. Amino acids: CASSFTRGVPTDTQYF.

The chain recombines TRBV10-1 with TRBJ2-3; 8 positions match TRBD2. V lost 2 bases to trimming and J lost 1 base; unmatched junction nucleotides: 2. This CDR3 contains 15 residues. Per germline, CDR1 WNHNN and CDR2 SYGVQD (reference sequence). In nucleotides, the CDR3 is TGCGCCAGCAGTGAGGGTAGCGGGGGCACAGATACGCAGTATTTT. It translates to CASSEGSGGTDTQYF.

The chain joins TRBV5-4 to TRBJ2-1; 16 bases agree with TRBD2. With V trimmed by 4 bases and J by 5 bases, 12 bases remained unmatched. This CDR3 has 19 residues. The germline gives CDR1 SGHNT, CDR2 YYREEE (reference sequence). CDR3 sequence: CASSIDPGTSGGVDNEQFF. In DNA, the CDR3 is TGTGCCAGCAGCATTGATCCCGGGACTAGCGGGGGGGTGGACAATGAGCAGTTCTTC. Full variable domain (missing parts from reference TRBV5-4 and TRBJ2-1): ETGVTQSPTHLIKTRGQQVTLRCSSQSGHNTVSWYQQALGQGPQFIFQYYREEENGRGNFPPRFSGLQFPNYSSELNVNALELDDSALYLCASSIDPGTSGGVDNEQFFGPGTRLTVL.

The chain carries TRBV7-9 and TRBJ2-2; TRBD1 aligns across 11 bases. The CDR3 extends over 18 amino acids. The J segment lost 7 bases and the V segment lost 3 bases, leaving 13 bases of the junction unmatched. Germline V gives CDR1 SEHNR, CDR2 FQNEAQ (reference sequence). In DNA, the CDR3 is TGTGCCAGCAGCTTCACATCCGGGACAGGGGGTTTCGGCGGGGAGCTGTTTTTT. It specifies CASSFTSGTGGFGGELFF.

The chain uses TRBV10-3 and TRBJ1-1, with 8 positions matching TRBD1. Per the germline V gene, CDR1 is ENHRY and CDR2 is SYGVKD. Germline trimming cut 11 bases from V and 1 base from J; bases unmatched to any gene: 6. CDR3 length: 13 amino acids. CDR3 region: CAAQTGGNTEAFF. CDR3 DNA sequence: TGTGCCGCCCAAACAGGGGGGAACACTGAAGCTTTCTTT.

This clone was seen once. This chain connects TRBV5-1 to TRBJ2-3; D unclear. The germline CDR1 and CDR2 sequences are SGHRS and YFSETQ. The CDR3 has 15 residues. V lost 2 bases and J lost 2, with 12 bases in between. The CDR3 region has the DNA TGCGCCAGCAGCTTCTTTGGCCAGGTCACAGATACGCAGTATTTT. Translation: CASSFFGQVTDTQYF.

This clone was detected only once. The chain employs TRBV5-4 and TRBJ1-2; D unclear. Germline V gene data show CDR1 as SGHNT and CDR2 as YYREEE (reference sequence). This CDR3 region has 12 residues. V was shortened by 1 base and J by 11 bases, with 12 bases between the two germline ends. CDR3 region: CASSLISTRYTF. The DNA of the CDR3 is TGTGCCAGCAGCTTGATCTCGACGAGGTACACCTTC.

V usage is TRBV19 and J usage is TRBJ1-4, with 9 positions matching TRBD1. The CDR3 extends over 21 amino acids. The J segment lost 10 bases and the V segment lost 3 bases, leaving 27 bases of the junction unmatched. Germline V gene lookup returns CDR1 LNHDA and CDR2 SQIVND (reference sequence). CDR3 amino acids: CASSILAEGTGIPWARGKLFF. CDR3 sequence (DNA): TGTGCCAGTAGTATCCTCGCGGAAGGGACAGGGATACCGTGGGCCAGAGGAAAACTGTTTTTT. Variable domain in full (rest from reference TRBV19 and TRBJ1-4): DGGITQSPKYLFRKEGQNVTLSCEQNLNHDAMYWYRQDPGQGLRLIYYSQIVNDFQKGDIAEGYSVSREKKESFPLTVTSAQKNPTAFYLCASSILAEGTGIPWARGKLFFGSGTQLSVL.

There are a few counts of this clone. The V call is TRBV6-5, the J call TRBJ2-7; no clear D gene. V dropped 7 bases and J dropped 3 bases, with 13 bases sitting between them. CDR3 size: 13 residues. Germline lookup yields CDR1 MNHEY and CDR2 SVGAGI. In nucleotides, the CDR3 is TGTGCCAGCAACCTCGGCGAGCGCTACGAGCAGTACTTC. Its translation: CASNLGERYEQYF.

The chain uses TRBV7-9 and TRBJ2-3, with D maybe TRBD2 (6 bases). The CDR3 consists of 16 residues. CDR1 SEHNR and CDR2 FQNEAQ come from the germline V gene (reference sequence). V was shortened by 1 base and J by 4 bases, with 15 bases between the two germline ends. The CDR3: CASSLVSGTLPDTQYF. DNA of the CDR3: TGTGCCAGCAGCTTAGTTAGCGGAACCCTCCCAGATACGCAGTATTTT.

The V gene is TRBV5-8, the J gene TRBJ2-6; D uncertain. The V gene's germline CDR1 is SGHTS and CDR2 YDEGEE. This CDR3 is built from 13 residues. V gave up 2 bases and J gave up 3 bases, with 3 bases separating them. The CDR3 DNA follows: TGTGCCAGCAGCTTCGGTGGGGCCAACGTCCTGACTTTC. Amino acid sequence: CASSFGGANVLTF.

This clone was seen a handful of times. CDR3 amino acids: CASSQDLPVLYGNTIYF. The CDR3, as DNA: TGCGCCAGCAGCCAAGATCTACCCGTCCTCTATGGAAACACCATATATTTT. J is TRBJ1-3 and V is TRBV4-1; D gene uncertain. The CDR3 consists of 17 residues. Trimming stripped 0 bases from V and 3 bases from J, with 15 bases between. Germline values: CDR1 MGHRA, CDR2 YSYEKL.

V usage is TRBV10-3 and J usage is TRBJ2-7; TRBD1 might be the D (5 bases). The V and J ends lost 10 bases and 5 bases respectively, with 18 bases between them. CDR3 length equals 13 residues. The germline V gene has CDR1 ENHRY and CDR2 SYGVKD. CDR3 bases: TGTGCCACCGGGTTTCAGGGTATCGACGAGCAGTACTTC. It specifies CATGFQGIDEQYF.

V is TRBV21-1 and J is TRBJ2-2; the D segment call TRBD1 is taken from the table without a DNA check. TRBV21-1 has pseudogene status. This CDR3 contains 15 residues. The CDR3 spells CASSKENRAGGELFF. The CDR3 DNA reads as TGTGCCAGCAGCAAAGAGAACAGGGCGGGCGGGGAGCTGTTTTTT.

The rearrangement links TRBV7-2 to TRBJ2-3; TRBD1 matches at 9 bases. Per the germline V gene, CDR1 is SGHTA and CDR2 is FQGNSA. After removal of 6 bases from V and 5 bases from J, the junction contained 9 bases not matched to a gene. The CDR3 has 15 residues. CDR3 sequence reads: CASRLTGGIGDTQYF. In nucleotides, the CDR3 is TGTGCCAGCAGGTTAACAGGGGGCATTGGAGATACGCAGTATTTT.

The CDR3 loop reads CASSWGQGLYEQYF. In DNA form, the CDR3 reads TGTGCCAGCAGTTGGGGACAGGGCCTCTACGAGCAGTACTTC. This chain links TRBV6-5 with TRBJ2-7; TRBD1 agrees at 9 bases. V lost 4 bases and J lost 3; bases outside the gene matches: 4. Germline-derived CDR1 and CDR2 are MNHEY and SVGAGI. This CDR3 is 14 amino acids long.

CDR3 nucleotides: TGCGCCAGCAGTCCCCTCGGCACCGGGGAGCTGTTTTTT. This gives the protein CASSPLGTGELFF. V gene TRBV10-2 combines with J gene TRBJ2-2; D ambiguous. The V gene's germline CDR1 is WSHSY and CDR2 SAAADI. The CDR3 has 13 residues. Trimming shortened V by 5 bases and J by 4 bases, and 8 bases separated the two germline ends.

This clone was seen only a few times. The chain combines TRBV4-1 with TRBJ1-1, with 9 bases that match TRBD1. This CDR3 spans 16 amino acids. Trimming at V came to 4 bases and at J to 0 bases, leaving 6 bases not matched to a gene. Per germline, CDR1 MGHRA and CDR2 YSYEKL. The CDR3 DNA is TGCGCCAGCAGCCCCGGGACAGGGCGCGTGAACACTGAAGCTTTCTTT. Its translation is CASSPGTGRVNTEAFF.

The DNA of the CDR3 is TGCAGCGTTGGGCAGGCAGGATCCTACGAGCAGTACTTC. The encoded protein is CSVGQAGSYEQYF. The rearrangement links TRBV29-1 to TRBJ2-7; unclear D gene. Per the germline V gene, CDR1 is SQVTM and CDR2 is ANQGSEA. The CDR3 totals 13 residues. Trimming pared 4 bases from V and 1 base from J, leaving 11 bases between.

CDR3 sequence: CASRPTGGAAEKLFF. The CDR3, as DNA: TGTGCCAGCAGACCCACAGGGGGCGCAGCTGAAAAACTGTTTTTT. This rearrangement joins TRBV4-2 to TRBJ1-4, with 9 positions matching TRBD1. The CDR3 length is 15 residues. The junction had 9 bases not matched to a gene; V was cut back by 6 bases and J by 7 bases. Germline CDR1 is LGHNA and CDR2 is YNFKEQ.

The chain is built from TRBV10-3 and TRBJ2-1; 13 bases are shared with TRBD2. This CDR3 is built from 16 residues. Germline values: CDR1 ENHRY, CDR2 SYGVKD. With V trimmed by 10 bases and J by 1 base, 7 bases remained unmatched. The CDR3 protein is CANGTSGIVSYNEQFF. CDR3 nucleotide sequence: TGTGCCAACGGGACTAGCGGGATAGTTTCCTACAATGAGCAGTTCTTC.

This chain links TRBV4-2 with TRBJ2-5, with a tentative D call TRBD2 (6 bases). V dropped 0 bases and J dropped 7 bases, with 18 bases sitting between them. CDR3 length: 16 amino acids. The germline CDR1 and CDR2 sequences are LGHNA and YNFKEQ. CDR3 sequence (DNA): TGTGCCAGCAGCCAAGATCCTAGCGTCGGGCTTGGGACCCAGTACTTC. It encodes CASSQDPSVGLGTQYF.

The chain joins TRBV6-1 to TRBJ1-3; D is undetermined. With 6 bases removed from V and 2 bases from J, the gap between germline ends came to 14 bases. CDR1 is MNHNS and CDR2 is SASEGT in the germline V gene. The CDR3 has 15 amino acids. CDR3 nucleotide sequence: TGTGCCAGCAGGCAGTATGAAAACCCTGGAAACACCATATATTTT. This gives the protein CASRQYENPGNTIYF.

This clone has more than one count but fewer than ten. The V gene is TRBV7-8, the J gene TRBJ1-3, with no clear D. Germline CDR1 reads SGHVS; CDR2 reads FQNEAQ. V was cut by 5 bases and J by 0 bases, with 11 bases left in between. The CDR3 contains 15 residues. CDR3 nucleotides: TGTGCCAGCAGCCCTCGACTGCTCTCTGGAAACACCATATATTTT. As protein: CASSPRLLSGNTIYF.

The chain couples TRBV7-2 to TRBJ2-5, with 8 bases that match TRBD2. Losses at the gene ends were 1 base for V and 5 bases for J; bases not matched to a gene: 9. Germline-derived CDR1 and CDR2 are SGHTA and FQGNSA. This CDR3 region has 16 residues. The CDR3 reads CASSLGAGGAEETQYF. The CDR3 coding sequence is TGTGCCAGCAGCTTAGGCGCCGGGGGGGCCGAGGAGACCCAGTACTTC.